Presented here are 19 T cell receptor beta chains from one specimen sequenced in a study of technical replicates of blood from several donors. Using immunoSEQ multiplex PCR, the repertoire was profiled, and TCRdb retains in-frame clones only, with some absent. There are about 100,000 clones in the sample; approximately 96% occur only once, and approximately 0.24% lies in the top ten. Sequenced: T cells isolated from PBMCs. These receptors originate from a human donor in good health.

The J gene is TRBJ1-4, the V gene TRBV19; no clear D gene. The CDR3 is 17 residues long. The germline V gene encodes CDR1 LNHDA and CDR2 SQIVND (reference sequence). Trimming pared 3 bases from V and 0 bases from J, leaving 14 bases between. The CDR3 bases are TGTGCCAGTAGTATCCGCCTAAGTGGGCCAACTAATGAAAAACTGTTTTTT. This gives the protein CASSIRLSGPTNEKLFF.

The V call is TRBV10-3, the J call TRBJ2-1; 10 bases are shared with TRBD1. V was clipped by 9 bases and J by 7 bases; unmatched bases: 3. This CDR3 has 12 residues. In germline, CDR1 is ENHRY, CDR2 SYGVKD. For the CDR3, the DNA is TGTGCCATTGACAGGGGGCAGAATGAGCAGTTCTTC. This gives the protein CAIDRGQNEQFF.

The V gene is TRBV5-1, the J gene TRBJ1-1; perhaps TRBD1 as D (6 bases). Germline V gene data show CDR1 as SGHRS and CDR2 as YFSETQ. Trimming stripped 4 bases from V and 0 bases from J, with 10 bases between. The CDR3 has 14 amino acids. This CDR3 is CASSPRTVNTEAFF. For the CDR3, the DNA is TGCGCCAGCAGCCCAAGGACAGTGAACACTGAAGCTTTCTTT. Supplemented by reference TRBV5-1 and TRBJ1-1, the full variable domain reads KAGVTQTPRYLIKTRGQQVTLSCSPISGHRSVSWYQQTPGQGLQFLFEYFSETQRNKGNFPGRFSGRQFSNSRSEMNVSTLELGDSALYLCASSPRTVNTEAFFGQGTRLTVV.

V usage is TRBV4-2 and J usage is TRBJ1-2; 7 bases are shared with TRBD1. Germline CDR1 and CDR2: LGHNA and YNFKEQ. There are 18 residues in the CDR3. Germline trimming cut 0 bases from V and 2 bases from J; bases unmatched to any gene: 12. CDR3 bases: TGTGCCAGCAGCCAAGATTTAGGGGGACAGAAGTCCAACTATGGCTACACCTTC. It yields the protein CASSQDLGGQKSNYGYTF.

V and J are TRBV13 and TRBJ2-2; D gene uncertain. The germline V gene encodes CDR1 PRHDT and CDR2 FYEKMQ (reference sequence). CDR3 length: 14 amino acids. V gave up 4 bases and J gave up 1 base, with 7 bases separating them. The CDR3 region is CASSYRWNTGELFF. Here the CDR3 DNA reads TGTGCCAGCAGCTATCGTTGGAACACCGGGGAGCTGTTTTTT.

The rearrangement joins TRBV7-9 to TRBJ1-5, with 7 bases lining up with TRBD1. The CDR3 is made up of 17 amino acids. The V gene end was trimmed by 7 bases and the J gene end by 2 bases; junction bases not matched to a gene: 14. The V gene's germline CDR1 is SEHNR and CDR2 FQNEAQ (reference sequence). CDR3 sequence: CASTLSEGAKGNQPQHF. The CDR3 DNA reads TGTGCCAGCACTCTTAGTGAGGGGGCGAAGGGCAATCAGCCCCAGCATTTT. The variable domain in full, completed from reference TRBV7-9 and TRBJ1-5, reads DTGVSQNPRHKITKRGQNVTFRCDPISEHNRLYWYRQTLGQGPEFLTYFQNEAQLEKSRLLSDRFSAERPKGSFSTLEIQRTEQGDSAMYLCASTLSEGAKGNQPQHFGDGTRLSIL.

V is TRBV5-1 and J is TRBJ2-3; the match to TRBD2 covers 8 bases. CDR3 size: 14 residues. The V gene end was trimmed by 0 bases and the J gene end by 4 bases; junction bases not matched to a gene: 1. From germline, CDR1 is SGHRS and CDR2 YFSETQ. The CDR3 sequence is CASSLDGRADTQYF. For the CDR3, the DNA is TGCGCCAGCAGCTTGGACGGGAGGGCAGATACGCAGTATTTT.

The V and J genes are TRBV11-3 and TRBJ2-1; the match to TRBD1 covers 7 bases. The CDR3 is 16 residues long. CDR1 SGHNT and CDR2 YENEEA come from the germline V gene. The J segment lost 8 bases and the V segment lost 5 bases, leaving 15 bases of the junction unmatched. This chain's CDR3 is CASSSTGTAPHDEQFF. The CDR3 DNA is TGTGCCAGCAGCAGCACCGGGACAGCCCCTCACGATGAGCAGTTCTTC.

In this sample, this clone turned up once. The rearrangement links TRBV28 to TRBJ2-5; 8 bases match TRBD1. The CDR3 contains 15 residues. V lost 5 bases, J lost 5 bases, and 10 bases stayed unmatched. Germline loops: CDR1 MDHEN, CDR2 SYDVKM. CDR3: CASSPRTGFGETQYF. CDR3 coding DNA: TGTGCCAGCAGTCCAAGGACAGGGTTCGGTGAGACCCAGTACTTC. Supplemented by reference TRBV28 and TRBJ2-5, the full variable domain reads DVKVTQSSRYLVKRTGEKVFLECVQDMDHENMFWYRQDPGLGLRLIYFSYDVKMKEKGDIPEGYSVSREKKERFSLILESASTNQTSMYLCASSPRTGFGETQYFGPGTRLLVL.

V is TRBV5-4 and J is TRBJ2-7; weak D call: TRBD2 (6 bases). Germline V gives CDR1 SGHNT, CDR2 YYREEE (reference sequence). The V and J ends lost 4 bases and 6 bases respectively, with 17 bases between them. The CDR3 contains 14 residues. The CDR3 spells CASSRRGTTTEQYF. Written as DNA, the CDR3 is TGTGCCAGCAGCAGGCGGGGAACCACGACCGAGCAGTACTTC.

The J gene is TRBJ1-2, the V gene TRBV16, with unresolved D. Germline values: CDR1 KGHSY, CDR2 FQNENV. The CDR3 spans 14 residues. Trimming stripped 2 bases from V and 1 base from J, with 8 bases between. The CDR3 DNA follows: TGTGCCAGCAGCCAAAGAAGGAGTAACTATGGCTACACCTTC. Translating gives CASSQRRSNYGYTF.

The chain uses TRBV10-2 and TRBJ2-7; TRBD2 matches 13 bases. Looked up from germline, CDR1 is WSHSY and CDR2 is SAAADI. The CDR3 is 15 residues long. With V trimmed by 4 bases and J by 4 bases, 4 bases remained unmatched. CDR3 sequence reads: CASSGTSGGLYEQYF. The DNA of the CDR3 is TGCGCCAGCAGTGGGACTAGCGGGGGTTTATACGAGCAGTACTTC.

This clone was detected only once. This chain joins TRBV9 and TRBJ2-3; TRBD2 matches 10 bases. From germline, CDR1 is SGDLS and CDR2 YYNGEE. V lost 3 bases and J lost 3; bases outside the gene matches: 4. The length of the CDR3 is 15 residues. The CDR3 nucleotides read TGTGCCAGCAGCGCTAGCGGGGGAGAGACAGATACGCAGTATTTT. Translation gives CASSASGGETDTQYF.

V is TRBV11-3 and J is TRBJ1-6; D is perhaps TRBD1 (6 bases). The V gene lost 3 bases and the J gene lost 3 bases, with 9 bases spanning the gap. This CDR3 has 15 amino acids. CDR1 and CDR2 (germline): SGHNT, YENEEA. CDR3 protein: CASSFEGGYNSPLHF. As DNA, the CDR3 is TGTGCCAGCAGCTTTGAAGGGGGCTATAATTCACCCCTCCACTTT. Variable domain in full (rest from reference TRBV11-3 and TRBJ1-6): EAGVVQSPRYKIIEKKQPVAFWCNPISGHNTLYWYLQNLGQGPELLIRYENEEAVDDSQLPKDRFSAERLKGVDSTLKIQPAELGDSAVYLCASSFEGGYNSPLHFGNGTRLTVT.

In nucleotides, the CDR3 is TGTGCCAGCAGACTTCTCCGGGACAGGGGCTACAATGAGCAGTTCTTC. It is translated as CASRLLRDRGYNEQFF. The V call is TRBV11-2, the J call TRBJ2-1; the match to TRBD1 covers 10 bases. V lost 6 bases, J lost 3 bases, and 8 bases stayed unmatched. CDR3 length: 16 residues. CDR1 and CDR2 (germline): SGHAT, FQNNGV.

V gene TRBV5-6 combines with J gene TRBJ2-1; 9 nucleotides align to TRBD1. Germline V gene data show CDR1 as SGHDT and CDR2 as YYEEEE. This CDR3 is 15 amino acids long. V was pared by 4 bases and J by 2 bases, with 4 bases of the junction left unmatched. This CDR3 reads CASSQGTGPYNEQFF. The CDR3, as DNA: TGTGCCAGCAGCCAGGGGACAGGGCCCTACAATGAGCAGTTCTTC.

The genes are TRBV4-1 and TRBJ2-7; a possible D gene is TRBD2 (7 bases). With 1 base removed from V and 3 bases from J, the gap between germline ends came to 13 bases. CDR3 length: 15 residues. Germline CDR1 MGHRA, CDR2 YSYEKL. The CDR3 nucleotides read TGCGCCAGCAGCCAAGTGCTGGGGGGGCTCTACGAGCAGTACTTC. Its translation: CASSQVLGGLYEQYF.

The V gene is TRBV11-2, the J gene TRBJ1-4; 7 bases map to TRBD1. The V and J ends lost 5 bases and 5 bases, in that order; junction bases with no gene match: 11. CDR1 is SGHAT, CDR2 FQNNGV, per germline. CDR3 size: 16 residues. CDR3: CASSPNQDRTNEKLFF. CDR3 DNA sequence: TGTGCCAGCAGCCCAAACCAGGACAGGACAAATGAAAAACTGTTTTTT.

The chain uses TRBV6-5 and TRBJ1-4; no reliable D call. Germline V gene sequence: CDR1 MNHEY, CDR2 SVGAGI. The CDR3 is 16 residues long. Trimming pared 0 bases from V and 0 bases from J, leaving 8 bases between. DNA for the CDR3: TGTGCCAGCAGTTACTCGTTTACAGCAACTAATGAAAAACTGTTTTTT. Translated, it gives CASSYSFTATNEKLFF.